The rows below give T cell receptor beta chains drawn from one sample of a study of blood T cell repertoires in COVID-19. Sequenced by immunoSEQ multiplex PCR; TCRdb stores in-frame clones only, minus some. Of about 330,000 clones listed, more than 85% are singletons. Sequences were obtained from PBMCs or T cells enriched from blood (not recorded which). The source of these receptors is a woman under 40 who had recovered from COVID-19. The CDR3 runs from the conserved cysteine through the conserved F or W. The D gene is left open where the match is weak. Only some rows state a clone size, as once, few, many or a class for expanded clones.

clone_size,v_call,j_call,d_call,cdr3_length,cdr3_nt,cdr3_aa
-,TRBV15,TRBJ1-5,-,18,TGTGCCACCAGCAGGGCTCTCGGGAGGGGCTACCGGGGTCAGCCCCAGCATTTT,CATSRALGRGYRGQPQHF
-,TRBV6-5,TRBJ1-6,TRBD1,15,TGTGCCAGCAGGTACCTGGGACAGGGAGGTTCACCCCTCCACTTT,CASRYLGQGGSPLHF
-,TRBV5-6,TRBJ1-2,-,14,TGTGCCAGCAGCTTGGGCAGGGGAAACTATGGCTACACCTTC,CASSLGRGNYGYTF
-,TRBV4-3,TRBJ1-1,TRBD1,11,TGCGCCAGCAGCAGGGACAGGGAAGCTTTCTTT,CASSRDREAFF
-,TRBV12-5,TRBJ2-3,-,13,TGTGCTAGTGGTGGCAGCGGCACAGATACGCAGTATTTT,CASGGSGTDTQYF
-,TRBV11-2,TRBJ2-1,TRBD1,16,TGTGCCAGCAGCCCTCATCTCGGGACAGGGCTCGATGAGCAGTTCTTC,CASSPHLGTGLDEQFF
-,TRBV30,TRBJ2-1,-,15,TGTGCCTGGAGTCGGGCAGGGCTAGTCTACAATGAGCAGTTCTTC,CAWSRAGLVYNEQFF
-,TRBV2,TRBJ1-5,TRBD1,15,TGTGCCAGTCGGATCCGGGACAGGGGGAATCAGCCCCAGCATTTT,CASRIRDRGNQPQHF
few,TRBV3-1/TRBV3-2,TRBJ2-7,TRBD1,14,TGTGCCAGCAGCCAAGGTCGACAGGGCTACGAGCAGTACTTC,CASSQGRQGYEQYF
-,TRBV29-1,TRBJ2-2,-,14,TGCAGCGTGTCTCAAGCGGCGAACACCGGGGAGCTGTTTTTT,CSVSQAANTGELFF
-,TRBV3-1/TRBV3-2,TRBJ2-3,-,23,TGTGCCAGCAGCCAATCTCAACTTTTGGGTGAAGGTGCAGGAATACCTAGCACAGATACGCAGTATTTT,CASSQSQLLGEGAGIPSTDTQYF
-,TRBV30,TRBJ1-5,TRBD1,16,TGTGCCTGGAGGCCAACGGGACAGGGGGAGGGTCAGCCCCAGCACTTT,CAWRPTGQGEGQPQHF
-,TRBV7-2,TRBJ2-7,-,14,TGTGCCAGCAGCTTCAGAAGGGGGTACTACGAGCAGTACTTC,CASSFRRGYYEQYF
-,TRBV15,TRBJ2-4,-,14,TGTGCCACCAGCAGAGAGGGGGGGCATAACATTCAGTACTTC,CATSREGGHNIQYF
-,TRBV7-6,TRBJ1-3,TRBD1,15,TGTGCCAGCAGCTCCGGGACAGGGGATAGAAACACCATATATTTT,CASSSGTGDRNTIYF
-,TRBV5-5,TRBJ2-4,-,16,TGTGCCAGCAGCCAGATACAGGGCTTTTTAGGGAACATTCAGTACTTC,CASSQIQGFLGNIQYF
-,TRBV11-2,TRBJ2-7,-,15,TGTGCCAGCAGGCGGATCGGACAGACCTCCTACGAGCAGTACTTC,CASRRIGQTSYEQYF
once,TRBV19,TRBJ1-4,TRBD1,13,TGTGCCAGTAGTCAACAGGGGGTCGAAAAACTGTTTTTT,CASSQQGVEKLFF
-,TRBV5-6,TRBJ2-7,TRBD1,16,TGTGCCAGCAGCTCCTCCGGGACAGCGACCCTAGACGAGCAGTACTTC,CASSSSGTATLDEQYF
-,TRBV19,TRBJ1-2,TRBD1,15,TGTGCCAGTAGTAGCGGGACAGGGTATGTCTATGGCTACACCTTC,CASSSGTGYVYGYTF
-,TRBV20-1,TRBJ2-3,-,10,TGCAGTGTAGTGCGAGATACGCAGTATTTT,CSVVRDTQYF